Presented here are 24 T cell receptor beta chains from one specimen sequenced in a study of blood T cell repertoires in COVID-19. Sequenced by immunoSEQ multiplex PCR; TCRdb stores in-frame clones only, minus some. The sample yields roughly 380,000 clones, 89% seen once. Material: peripheral blood. The receptor source for this set is a woman aged 40 to 50 with COVID-19, enrolled during active disease.

V and J are TRBV28 and TRBJ1-1, with 10 bases that match TRBD1. This CDR3 has 17 amino acids. With V trimmed by 3 bases and J by 1 base, 8 bases remained unmatched. Germline assignment: CDR1 MDHEN and CDR2 SYDVKM. DNA for the CDR3: TGTGCCAGCAGTTTCTTAATGACAGGGGGCACGAACACTGAAGCTTTCTTT. As protein: CASSFLMTGGTNTEAFF. The full variable domain, its missing parts supplied by reference TRBV28 and TRBJ1-1, is DVKVTQSSRYLVKRTGEKVFLECVQDMDHENMFWYRQDPGLGLRLIYFSYDVKMKEKGDIPEGYSVSREKKERFSLILESASTNQTSMYLCASSFLMTGGTNTEAFFGQGTRLTVV.

The chain is built from TRBV7-8 and TRBJ2-1, with a possible D match to TRBD2 (6 bases). In germline, CDR1 is SGHVS, CDR2 FQNEAQ. The CDR3 is made up of 19 amino acids. Trimming cost V 4 bases and J 6 bases, with 28 bases left between them. The CDR3 spells CASSSEVPGLRTETNEQFF. As DNA, the CDR3 is TGTGCCAGCAGCTCCGAAGTCCCGGGACTCAGAACCGAGACCAATGAGCAGTTCTTC. Variable domain in full (rest from reference TRBV7-8 and TRBJ2-1): GAGVSQSPRYKVAKRGQDVALRCDPISGHVSLFWYQQALGQGPEFLTYFQNEAQLDKSGLPSDRFFAERPEGSVSTLKIQRTQQEDSAVYLCASSSEVPGLRTETNEQFFGPGTRLTVL.

This sequence joins TRBV5-1 and TRBJ2-7, with 9 nucleotides matching TRBD1. From germline, CDR1 is SGHRS and CDR2 YFSETQ. The V segment lost 4 bases and the J segment 4 bases; nucleotides outside the gene matches: 6. The CDR3 is 14 residues long. The CDR3 DNA sequence: TGCGCCAGCAGCAGTCGACAGGGGGGTTACGAGCAGTACTTC. Encoded protein: CASSSRQGGYEQYF.

V gene TRBV18 combines with J gene TRBJ2-7; 10 bases map to TRBD2. The CDR3 consists of 16 residues. Trimming at V came to 6 bases and at J to 3 bases, leaving 11 bases not matched to a gene. Germline values: CDR1 KGHSH, CDR2 LQKENI. The CDR3 loop reads CASSPGTSVKIYEQYF. CDR3 in DNA: TGTGCCAGCTCCCCCGGGACTAGCGTTAAGATCTACGAGCAGTACTTC. The whole variable domain, remainder taken from reference TRBV18 and TRBJ2-7, is NAGVMQNPRHLVRRRGQEARLRCSPMKGHSHVYWYRQLPEEGLKFMVYLQKENIIDESGMPKERFSAEFPKEGPSILRIQQVVRGDSAAYFCASSPGTSVKIYEQYFGPGTRLTVT.

This chain joins TRBV19 and TRBJ1-5; TRBD1 agrees at 7 bases. Trimming removed 6 bases from V and 7 bases from J; junction bases left unmatched: 12. The CDR3 spans 15 residues. Per germline, CDR1 LNHDA and CDR2 SQIVND (reference sequence). Here the CDR3 reads CASRGSNTGVQPQHF. DNA of the CDR3: TGTGCCAGTAGGGGCTCCAATACAGGGGTCCAGCCCCAGCATTTT.

This sequence joins TRBV19 and TRBJ2-1; the match to TRBD2 covers 7 bases. This CDR3 comprises 16 residues. The germline V gene encodes CDR1 LNHDA and CDR2 SQIVND (reference sequence). V lost 7 bases and J lost 6; bases outside the gene matches: 15. DNA of the CDR3: TGTGCCAGTACCGCCAGAGCGGGACTTATGGGCAATGAGCAGTTCTTC. It is translated as CASTARAGLMGNEQFF.

This clone occurred a few times. The chain combines TRBV6-4 with TRBJ2-1; possibly TRBD1 for D (5 bases). Germline CDR1 is MRHNA and CDR2 is SNTAGT. V shed 0 bases and J shed 8 bases, with 17 bases lying between them. The length of the CDR3 is 16 residues. The CDR3 DNA sequence: TGTGCCAGCAGTGACTCGAGTGGCCAGGGAAAGGATGAGCAGTTCTTC. Translation: CASSDSSGQGKDEQFF.

The rearrangement uses TRBV28 and TRBJ1-4; D not certain. The V end lost 2 bases, the J end lost 0 bases, and 10 bases lay between the germline ends. The CDR3 spans 16 residues. Germline CDR1 is MDHEN and CDR2 is SYDVKM. The CDR3 region is CASSLRQAATNEKLFF. The CDR3 DNA reads as TGTGCCAGCAGTTTAAGGCAGGCCGCAACTAATGAAAAACTGTTTTTT.

The rearrangement links TRBV2 to TRBJ1-5; perhaps TRBD1 as D (5 bases). The V gene lost 4 bases and the J gene lost 5 bases, with 12 bases spanning the gap. The CDR3 loop spans 14 amino acids. Germline CDR1 is SNHLY and CDR2 is FYNNEI. CDR3 protein: CASSAQKGYQPQHF. CDR3 DNA: TGTGCCAGCAGTGCTCAGAAGGGGTATCAGCCCCAGCATTTT.

This chain uses TRBV27 with TRBJ1-2, with D unclear. The CDR3 contains 13 residues. V lost 5 bases to trimming and J lost 5 bases, with 12 bases between them. Germline CDR1 reads MNHEY; CDR2 reads SMNVEV (reference sequence). The CDR3 protein is CASSGLATYGYTF. Written as DNA, the CDR3 is TGTGCCAGCAGTGGTTTGGCAACATATGGCTACACCTTC.

The sample holds one count of this clone. The rearrangement uses TRBV4-3 and TRBJ1-3, with TRBD1 matching over 8 bases. CDR3 length: 15 amino acids. The J segment lost 4 bases and the V segment lost 1 base, leaving 3 bases of the junction unmatched. CDR1 is LGHNA and CDR2 is YSLEER in the germline V gene. CDR3 amino acids: CASSQVTGGGNTIYF. The CDR3 nucleotides read TGCGCCAGCAGCCAAGTAACAGGGGGAGGAAACACCATATATTTT.

The chain is built from TRBV7-9 and TRBJ1-5, with no clear D. The germline V and J ends were trimmed by 3 bases and 7 bases, with 7 bases remaining between them. CDR1 is SEHNR and CDR2 is FQNEAQ in the germline V gene (reference sequence). CDR3 size: 12 residues. CDR3 in DNA: TGTGCCAGCAGCTTCCTAACGCAGCCCCAGCATTTT. Residues: CASSFLTQPQHF.

The rearrangement uses TRBV3-1 (or the pseudogene TRBV3-2) and TRBJ2-5; 7 bases match TRBD1. The CDR3 spans 11 residues. V lost 7 bases to trimming and J lost 5 bases; unmatched junction nucleotides: 1. Germline CDR1 LGHDT, CDR2 YNNKEL (reference sequence). CDR3 protein: CASTTGETQYF. In DNA form, the CDR3 reads TGTGCCAGCACGACAGGGGAGACCCAGTACTTC.

The chain carries TRBV18 and TRBJ1-2; 9 bases fit TRBD1. Trimming at V came to 3 bases and at J to 7 bases, leaving 9 bases not matched to a gene. The germline V gene encodes CDR1 KGHSH and CDR2 LQKENI. The CDR3 sequence is 15 residues long. The CDR3 sequence: CASSPQPGQGLGYTF. CDR3 DNA sequence: TGTGCCAGCTCACCCCAGCCGGGACAGGGTCTTGGCTACACCTTC. The whole variable domain, remainder taken from reference TRBV18 and TRBJ1-2, is NAGVMQNPRHLVRRRGQEARLRCSPMKGHSHVYWYRQLPEEGLKFMVYLQKENIIDESGMPKERFSAEFPKEGPSILRIQQVVRGDSAAYFCASSPQPGQGLGYTFGSGTRLTVV.

The chain is built from TRBV7-2 and TRBJ1-2; the D gene is possibly TRBD1 (6 bases). The CDR3 has 14 amino acids. Trimming shortened V by 4 bases and J by 2 bases, and 11 bases separated the two germline ends. Germline CDR1 SGHTA, CDR2 FQGNSA. The CDR3 here is CASSSAGANYGYTF. Written as DNA, the CDR3 is TGTGCCAGCAGCTCAGCGGGGGCGAACTATGGCTACACCTTC.

The V and J genes are TRBV12-3 or TRBV12-4 and TRBJ2-4; D might be TRBD1 (5 bases). The CDR3 is made up of 13 amino acids. Between the trimmed V and J ends, which lost 8 bases and 10 bases, there was a span of 18 bases. For the CDR3, the DNA is TGTGCCAGCCATCGGACCCAGGGTGAGATTCAGTACTTC. Encoded protein: CASHRTQGEIQYF.

The CDR3 DNA sequence: TGTGCCAGCAGCGTAGGACAGGGGGGGACCTACGAGCAGTACTTC. This codes for CASSVGQGGTYEQYF. This chain uses TRBV9 with TRBJ2-7, with TRBD1 identical over 9 bases. V lost 0 bases, J lost 2 bases, and 3 bases stayed unmatched. The CDR3 is 15 amino acids. Germline CDR1 is SGDLS and CDR2 is YYNGEE. The full variable domain, rest sourced from reference TRBV9 and TRBJ2-7, is DSGVTQTPKHLITATGQRVTLRCSPRSGDLSVYWYQQSLDQGLQFLIQYYNGEERAKGNILERFSAQQFPDLHSELNLSSLELGDSALYFCASSVGQGGTYEQYFGPGTRLTVT.

The chain combines TRBV3-1 (or the pseudogene TRBV3-2) with TRBJ2-1, with D perhaps TRBD1 (6 bases). Trimming left V 1 base short and J 0 bases short, with 28 bases between. The germline V gene encodes CDR1 LGHDT and CDR2 YNNKEL (reference sequence). The CDR3 runs 22 residues. The CDR3 nucleotides read TGTGCCAGCAGCCAAGTCTTGTTGGGCCTGGGGGCGGTTTTAAGCTCCTACAATGAGCAGTTCTTC. This gives the protein CASSQVLLGLGAVLSSYNEQFF.

The chain links TRBV5-4 to TRBJ1-4, with D perhaps matching TRBD1 (5 bases). Germline-derived CDR1 and CDR2 are SGHNT and YYREEE (reference sequence). V gave up 10 bases and J gave up 0 bases, with 13 bases separating them. CDR3 size: 14 residues. CDR3 region: CAYHGAPTNEKLFF. The CDR3 DNA reads as TGTGCCTACCATGGGGCACCAACTAATGAAAAACTGTTTTTT.

The chain employs TRBV28 and TRBJ2-1; 9 bases agree with TRBD2. V lost 6 bases to trimming and J lost 10 bases; unmatched junction nucleotides: 22. The CDR3 runs 18 residues. Germline CDR1 reads MDHEN; CDR2 reads SYDVKM. CDR3 sequence reads: CASSSPQPLAGRLREQFF. CDR3 bases: TGTGCCAGCAGCTCACCCCAGCCACTAGCGGGCCGATTACGGGAGCAGTTCTTC.

V usage is TRBV6-2 or TRBV6-3 and J usage is TRBJ2-7; TRBD2 aligns across 9 bases. The V gene's germline CDR1 is MNHEY and CDR2 SVGEGT. The CDR3 covers 15 residues. After removal of 0 bases from V and 4 bases from J, the junction contained 4 bases not matched to a gene. DNA for the CDR3: TGTGCCAGCAGTTACTCCAGCGGGGGGTATTACGAGCAGTACTTC. Translated: CASSYSSGGYYEQYF.

The chain links TRBV11-2 to TRBJ2-2; D is ambiguous. CDR3 length equals 14 residues. Germline CDR1 and CDR2: SGHAT and FQNNGV. Trimming shortened V by 0 bases and J by 1 base, and 3 bases separated the two germline ends. For the CDR3, the DNA is TGTGCCAGCAGCTTAGAACAGAACACCGGGGAGCTGTTTTTT. Its translation is CASSLEQNTGELFF.

This clone was seen just once. The rearrangement links TRBV9 to TRBJ1-2; D is perhaps TRBD1 (5 bases). The germline V and J ends were trimmed by 0 bases and 4 bases, with 13 bases remaining between them. There are 15 residues in the CDR3. Germline V gene sequence: CDR1 SGDLS, CDR2 YYNGEE. DNA of the CDR3: TGTGCCAGCAGCGTAGGGGGGGTTTTACTCTATGGCTACACCTTC. Residues: CASSVGGVLLYGYTF.

CDR3 nucleotides: TGCGCCAGCAGCCTCGACAGGGGTCGTTACGAGCAGTACTTC. It specifies CASSLDRGRYEQYF. The chain uses TRBV4-1 and TRBJ2-7, with 8 nucleotides matching TRBD1. V trimming: 4 bases; J trimming: 4 bases; junction bases outside the gene matches: 6. The germline V gene has CDR1 MGHRA and CDR2 YSYEKL. There are 14 residues in the CDR3.